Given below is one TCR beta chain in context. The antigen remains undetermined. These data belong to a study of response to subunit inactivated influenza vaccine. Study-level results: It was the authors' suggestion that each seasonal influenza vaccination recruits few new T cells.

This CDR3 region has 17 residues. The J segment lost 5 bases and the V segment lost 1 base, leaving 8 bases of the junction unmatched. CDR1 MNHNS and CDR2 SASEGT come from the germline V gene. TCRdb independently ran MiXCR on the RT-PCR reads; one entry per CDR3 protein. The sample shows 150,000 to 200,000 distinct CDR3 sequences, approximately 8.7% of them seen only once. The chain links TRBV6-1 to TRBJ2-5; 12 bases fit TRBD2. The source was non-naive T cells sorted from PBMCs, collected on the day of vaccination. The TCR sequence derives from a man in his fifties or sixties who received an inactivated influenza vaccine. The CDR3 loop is CASSEGGLAGGIETQYF. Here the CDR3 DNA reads TGTGCCAGCAGTGAAGGCGGGCTAGCGGGGGGGATTGAGACCCAGTACTTC.